This note documents a single T cell receptor (beta chain) sequence. Its antigen is not known. Only in-frame clones appear in the TCRdb table, and some are missing; sequencing was by immunoSEQ multiplex PCR. The repertoire includes about 180,000 clones, over 80% of them detected once, and around 1% sits in the top ten. The source of the sample is a study of T cell responses to AZD1222 COVID-19 vaccine. General study findings and limits: Along spike, vaccine-associated CD4 TCRs were found throughout, with dominance at 160-218 and 743-854. In all cases, repertoires were sampled only after the peak T cell response. It should be noted that donors were predominantly white British and more often female, and clonal diversity was possibly underestimated. Baseline serology detected seropositivity in only six AZD1222 recipients.

The V end lost 5 bases, the J end lost 0 bases, and 8 bases lay between the germline ends. The germline V gene encodes CDR1 MNHEY and CDR2 SVGAGI. The CDR3 loop spans 14 amino acids. V usage is TRBV6-5 and J usage is TRBJ1-5; D is uncertain. The TCR was taken from an adult who received the MenACWY meningococcal vaccine as a control. Sequences were derived from peripheral blood, sampled 28 days after the second dose of the MenACWY control vaccine. CDR3 coding DNA: TGTGCCAGCAGTCCTATTTCTAGCAATCAGCCCCAGCATTTT. Amino acid sequence: CASSPISSNQPQHF.